The TCR beta chain under discussion was sequenced for a study of graft-versus-host responses after intestinal transplantation. As for the study in general: Induction with anti-thymocyte globulin, then tacrolimus and steroids for around three years, was given to all recipients. Study observations and caveats: Circulating GvH clone levels at their peak were associated with HvG declines (early post-transplant). In recipient marrow, GvH clones were found, and some appeared first in ileum or blood.

Notes on this clone: Its antigen is unidentified.

Some clones are missing from TCRdb's copy, which holds only in-frame ones; the method was immunoSEQ multiplex PCR. Here the sample spans about 10,000 clones, approximately 92% being singletons. With 1 base clipped from V and 4 bases from J, the junction kept 2 bases outside the gene matches. Germline V gene sequence: CDR1 SGHRS, CDR2 YFSETQ. The CDR3 length is 15 residues. The sequences come from PBMCs, collected 40 to 45 days after intestinal transplantation. This TCR was recovered from a human patient who received an intestinal transplant, so some T cells may come from the graft donor. The chain uses TRBV5-1 and TRBJ2-1; 10 bases are shared with TRBD2. CDR3: CASSLLAGGYNEQFF. CDR3 DNA sequence: TGCGCCAGCAGCTTGTTAGCGGGGGGTTACAATGAGCAGTTCTTC.